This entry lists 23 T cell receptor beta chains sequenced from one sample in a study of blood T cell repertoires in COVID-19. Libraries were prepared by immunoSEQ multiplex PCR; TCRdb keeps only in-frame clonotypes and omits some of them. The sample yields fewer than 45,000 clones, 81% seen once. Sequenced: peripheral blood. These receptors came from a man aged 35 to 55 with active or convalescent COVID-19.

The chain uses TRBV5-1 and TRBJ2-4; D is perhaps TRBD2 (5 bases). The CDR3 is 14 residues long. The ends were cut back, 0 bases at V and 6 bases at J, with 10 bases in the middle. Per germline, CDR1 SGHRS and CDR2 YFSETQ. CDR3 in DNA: TGCGCCAGCAGCTTGGAAGGGAGCTTAAACATTCAGTACTTC. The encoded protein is CASSLEGSLNIQYF.

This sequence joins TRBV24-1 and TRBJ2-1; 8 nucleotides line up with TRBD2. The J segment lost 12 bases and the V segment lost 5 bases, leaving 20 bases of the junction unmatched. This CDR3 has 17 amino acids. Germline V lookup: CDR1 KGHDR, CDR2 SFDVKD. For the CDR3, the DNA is TGTGCCACCAGTGGCGTGGCGGCCGCGGGGGGAACAGTCGGGCAGTTCTTC. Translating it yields CATSGVAAAGGTVGQFF.

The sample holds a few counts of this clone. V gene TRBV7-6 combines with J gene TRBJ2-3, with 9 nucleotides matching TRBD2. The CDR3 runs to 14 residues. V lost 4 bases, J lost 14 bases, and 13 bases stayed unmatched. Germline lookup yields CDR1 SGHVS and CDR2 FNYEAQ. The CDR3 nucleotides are TGTGCCAGCAGCTCCACCCAGACTAGCGGAAAGATGTATTTT. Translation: CASSSTQTSGKMYF.

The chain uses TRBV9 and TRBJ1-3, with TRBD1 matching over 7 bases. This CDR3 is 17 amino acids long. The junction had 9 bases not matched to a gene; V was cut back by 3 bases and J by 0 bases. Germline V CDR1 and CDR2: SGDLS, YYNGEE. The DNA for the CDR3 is TGTGCCAGCAGCGACCGGGACAGCCTGATCTCTGGAAACACCATATATTTT. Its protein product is CASSDRDSLISGNTIYF. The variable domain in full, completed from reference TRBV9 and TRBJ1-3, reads DSGVTQTPKHLITATGQRVTLRCSPRSGDLSVYWYQQSLDQGLQFLIQYYNGEERAKGNILERFSAQQFPDLHSELNLSSLELGDSALYFCASSDRDSLISGNTIYFGEGSWLTVV.

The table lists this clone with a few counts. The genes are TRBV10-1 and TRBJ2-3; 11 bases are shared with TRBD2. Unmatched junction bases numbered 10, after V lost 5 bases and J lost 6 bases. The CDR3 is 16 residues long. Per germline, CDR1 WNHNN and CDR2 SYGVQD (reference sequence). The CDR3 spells CASSLLLAGGHDTQYF. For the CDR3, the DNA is TGCGCCAGCAGTCTCCTTTTAGCGGGAGGGCACGATACGCAGTATTTT.

The CDR3 DNA follows: TGTGCCAGCAGTGAATATCTCGGGGGGCGAGGTGAGCAGTTCTTC. It is translated as CASSEYLGGRGEQFF. This sequence joins TRBV25-1 and TRBJ2-1; tentative D call: TRBD2 (7 bases). Trimming stripped 0 bases from V and 9 bases from J, with 15 bases between. The V gene's germline CDR1 is MGHDK and CDR2 SYGVNS. The CDR3 covers 15 residues.

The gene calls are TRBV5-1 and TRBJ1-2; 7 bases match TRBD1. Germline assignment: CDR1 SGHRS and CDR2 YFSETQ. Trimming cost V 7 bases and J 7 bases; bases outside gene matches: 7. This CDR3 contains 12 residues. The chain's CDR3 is CASWDSPTGYTF. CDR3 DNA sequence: TGCGCCAGCTGGGACAGCCCGACTGGCTACACCTTC.

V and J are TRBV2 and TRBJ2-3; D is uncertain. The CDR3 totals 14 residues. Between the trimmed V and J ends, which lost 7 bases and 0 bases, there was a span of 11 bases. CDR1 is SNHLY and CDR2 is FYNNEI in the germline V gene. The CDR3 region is CASNGQISTDTQYF. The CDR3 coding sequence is TGTGCCAGCAATGGGCAGATTAGCACAGATACGCAGTATTTT.

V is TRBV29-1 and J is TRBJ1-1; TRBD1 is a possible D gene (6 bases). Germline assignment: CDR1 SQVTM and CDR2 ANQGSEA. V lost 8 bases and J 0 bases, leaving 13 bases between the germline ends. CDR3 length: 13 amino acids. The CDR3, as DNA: TGCAGCACAGCGACAGGCTTGAACACTGAAGCTTTCTTT. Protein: CSTATGLNTEAFF.

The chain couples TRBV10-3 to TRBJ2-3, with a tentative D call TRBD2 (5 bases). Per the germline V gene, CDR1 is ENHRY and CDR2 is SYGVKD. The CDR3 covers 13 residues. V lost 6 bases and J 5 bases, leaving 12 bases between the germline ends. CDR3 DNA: TGTGCCATCAGGTCGGAGGTGCAAGATACGCAGTATTTT. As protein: CAIRSEVQDTQYF.

The DNA for the CDR3 is TGTGCCAGCTCAGGTGGACAGGGCACTGAAGCTTTCTTT. Protein: CASSGGQGTEAFF. This rearrangement joins TRBV18 to TRBJ1-1, with 8 bases matching TRBD1. Germline CDR1 is KGHSH and CDR2 is LQKENI. This CDR3 contains 13 residues. Trimming removed 5 bases from V and 4 bases from J; junction bases left unmatched: 3.

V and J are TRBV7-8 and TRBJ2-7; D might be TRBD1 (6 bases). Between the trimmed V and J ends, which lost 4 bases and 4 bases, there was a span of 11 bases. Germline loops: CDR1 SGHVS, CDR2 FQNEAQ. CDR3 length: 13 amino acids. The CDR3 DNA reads TGTGCCAGCAGCTCCGGGACAACTTACGAGCAGTACTTC. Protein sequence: CASSSGTTYEQYF.

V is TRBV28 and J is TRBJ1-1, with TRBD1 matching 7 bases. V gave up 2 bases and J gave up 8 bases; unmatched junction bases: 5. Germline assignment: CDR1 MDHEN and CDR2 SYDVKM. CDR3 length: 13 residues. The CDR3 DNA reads TGTGCCAGCAGTTTACACGACAGGGTGGAAGCTTTCTTT. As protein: CASSLHDRVEAFF.

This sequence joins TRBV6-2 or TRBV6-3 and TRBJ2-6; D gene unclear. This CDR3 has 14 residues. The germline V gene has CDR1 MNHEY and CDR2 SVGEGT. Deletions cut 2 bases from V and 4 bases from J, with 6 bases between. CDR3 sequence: CASSYSLGANVLTF. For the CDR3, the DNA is TGTGCCAGCAGTTACAGCCTGGGGGCCAACGTCCTGACTTTC.

The CDR3 nucleotides are TGTGCCAGCAGCTACGTCGGGGGAGGGACTGAAGCTTTCTTT. Protein: CASSYVGGGTEAFF. The chain recombines TRBV14 with TRBJ1-1; weak D call: TRBD1 (5 bases). Per germline, CDR1 SGHDN and CDR2 FVKESK. This CDR3 is 14 amino acids long. V was pared by 5 bases and J by 5 bases, with 15 bases between.

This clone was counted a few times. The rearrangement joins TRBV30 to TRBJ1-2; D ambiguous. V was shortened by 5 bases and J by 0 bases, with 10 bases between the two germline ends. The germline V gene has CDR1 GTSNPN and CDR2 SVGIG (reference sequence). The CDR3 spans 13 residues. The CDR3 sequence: CAWGTQANYGYTF. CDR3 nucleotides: TGTGCCTGGGGTACACAAGCTAACTATGGCTACACCTTC. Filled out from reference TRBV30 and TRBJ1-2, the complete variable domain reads SQTIHQWPATLVQPVGSPLSLECTVEGTSNPNLYWYRQAAGRGLQLLFYSVGIGQISSEVPQNLSASRPQDRQFILSSKKLLLSDSGFYLCAWGTQANYGYTFGSGTRLTVV.

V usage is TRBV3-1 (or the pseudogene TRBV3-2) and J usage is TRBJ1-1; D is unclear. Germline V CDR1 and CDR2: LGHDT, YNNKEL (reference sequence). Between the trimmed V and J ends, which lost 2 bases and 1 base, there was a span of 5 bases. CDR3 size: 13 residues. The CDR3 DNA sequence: TGTGCCAGCAGCCAAACTGAGAACACTGAAGCTTTCTTT. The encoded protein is CASSQTENTEAFF.

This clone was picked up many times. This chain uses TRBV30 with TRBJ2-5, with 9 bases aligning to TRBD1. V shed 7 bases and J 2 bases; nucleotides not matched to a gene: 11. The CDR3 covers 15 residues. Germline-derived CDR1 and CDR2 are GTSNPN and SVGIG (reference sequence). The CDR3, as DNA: TGTGCCTCGTCGGGACAGGGATATCGGCAAGAGACCCAGTACTTC. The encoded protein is CASSGQGYRQETQYF.

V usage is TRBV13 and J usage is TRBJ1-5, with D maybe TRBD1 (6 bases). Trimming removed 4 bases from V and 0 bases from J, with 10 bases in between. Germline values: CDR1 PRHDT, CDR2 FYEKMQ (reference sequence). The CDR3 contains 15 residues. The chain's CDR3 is CASSSRGYSNQPQHF. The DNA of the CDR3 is TGTGCCAGCAGCTCAAGGGGGTATAGCAATCAGCCCCAGCATTTT.

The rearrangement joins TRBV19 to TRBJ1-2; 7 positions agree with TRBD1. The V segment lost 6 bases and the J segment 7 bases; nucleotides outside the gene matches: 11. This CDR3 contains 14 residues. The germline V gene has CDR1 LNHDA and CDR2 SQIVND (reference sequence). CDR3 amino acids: CASRRLGQDRGYTF. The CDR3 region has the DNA TGTGCCAGTAGGAGGCTCGGACAGGATCGTGGCTACACCTTC.

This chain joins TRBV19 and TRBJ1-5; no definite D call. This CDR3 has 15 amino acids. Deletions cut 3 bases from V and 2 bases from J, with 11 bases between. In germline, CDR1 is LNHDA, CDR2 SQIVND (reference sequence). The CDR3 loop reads CASSIEARRNQPQHF. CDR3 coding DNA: TGTGCCAGTAGTATTGAAGCGCGCCGCAATCAGCCCCAGCATTTT. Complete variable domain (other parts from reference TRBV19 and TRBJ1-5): DGGITQSPKYLFRKEGQNVTLSCEQNLNHDAMYWYRQDPGQGLRLIYYSQIVNDFQKGDIAEGYSVSREKKESFPLTVTSAQKNPTAFYLCASSIEARRNQPQHFGDGTRLSIL.

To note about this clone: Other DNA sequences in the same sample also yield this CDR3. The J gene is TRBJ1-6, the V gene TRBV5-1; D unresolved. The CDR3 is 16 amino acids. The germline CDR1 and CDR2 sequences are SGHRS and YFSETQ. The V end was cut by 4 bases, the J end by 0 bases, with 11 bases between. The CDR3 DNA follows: TGCGCCAGCAGCCTGAAGGCGGGCTCCTATAATTCACCCCTCCACTTT. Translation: CASSLKAGSYNSPLHF.

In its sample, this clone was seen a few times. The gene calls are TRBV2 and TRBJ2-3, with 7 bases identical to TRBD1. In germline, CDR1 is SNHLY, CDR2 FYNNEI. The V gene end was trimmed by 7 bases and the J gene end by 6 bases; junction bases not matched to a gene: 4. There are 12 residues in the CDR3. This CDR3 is CASKGARDTQYF. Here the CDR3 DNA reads TGTGCCAGCAAGGGGGCCAGGGATACGCAGTATTTT.